A single sample gave rise to the 22 T cell receptor beta chains below, sequenced in a study of blood T cell repertoires in COVID-19. Libraries were prepared by immunoSEQ multiplex PCR; TCRdb keeps only in-frame clonotypes and omits some of them. The sample has 150,000 to 160,000 clones, approximately 90% seen once. The material sequenced was peripheral blood. These receptors were taken from a woman in her 70s with acute or convalescent COVID-19.

The CDR3 spells CASSLVRGTGQINSPLHF. The DNA of the CDR3 is TGTGCCAGCAGCTTAGTTCGAGGAACCGGACAGATTAATTCACCCCTCCACTTT. The chain has TRBV7-9 and TRBJ1-6; D possibly corresponds to TRBD1 (6 bases). There are 18 residues in the CDR3. Germline CDR1 is SEHNR and CDR2 is FQNEAQ (reference sequence). V dropped 1 base and J dropped 6 bases, with 19 bases sitting between them.

The CDR3 sequence: CASSPKAGRDYNEQFF. Written as DNA, the CDR3 is TGTGCCAGCAGCCCGAAAGCGGGGAGAGACTACAATGAGCAGTTCTTC. The chain links TRBV7-9 to TRBJ2-1; 7 bases fit TRBD2. Trimming removed 5 bases from V and 3 bases from J; junction bases left unmatched: 10. Germline V gene data show CDR1 as SEHNR and CDR2 as FQNEAQ (reference sequence). This CDR3 region has 16 residues.

The rearrangement uses TRBV7-8 and TRBJ1-2, with TRBD1 matching over 7 bases. The J segment lost 4 bases and the V segment lost 8 bases, leaving 10 bases of the junction unmatched. This CDR3 contains 14 residues. CDR1 and CDR2 (germline): SGHVS, FQNEAQ. CDR3 in amino acids: CASRNRGLPYGYTF. CDR3 coding DNA: TGTGCCAGCCGCAACAGGGGCCTCCCCTATGGCTACACCTTC.

This chain's CDR3 is CASSAGQGHYGYTF. The CDR3 nucleotides read TGTGCCAGCAGCGCAGGACAGGGCCACTATGGCTACACCTTC. V and J are TRBV5-5 and TRBJ1-2; 8 bases match TRBD1. The V segment lost 4 bases and the J segment 3 bases; nucleotides outside the gene matches: 5. CDR3 length equals 14 residues. Germline V gene data show CDR1 as SGHKS and CDR2 as YYEKEE (reference sequence). The variable domain in full, completed from reference TRBV5-5 and TRBJ1-2, reads DAGVTQSPTHLIKTRGQQVTLRCSPISGHKSVSWYQQVLGQGPQFIFQYYEKEERGRGNFPDRFSARQFPNYSSELNVNALLLGDSALYLCASSAGQGHYGYTFGSGTRLTVV.

The genes are TRBV6-2 or TRBV6-3 and TRBJ1-2; D might be TRBD1 (6 bases). The CDR3 is 16 amino acids. Looked up from germline, CDR1 is MNHEY and CDR2 is SVGEGT. V was trimmed by 6 bases and J by 4 bases, leaving 21 bases between them. The CDR3 DNA reads TGTGCCAGCAGCCCTACCGGGCGGGGGGCCGTCTATGGCTACACCTTC. The encoded protein is CASSPTGRGAVYGYTF.

This clone came up a few times. The chain employs TRBV10-3 and TRBJ1-3; TRBD1 might be the D (6 bases). The CDR3 covers 13 residues. CDR1 is ENHRY and CDR2 is SYGVKD in the germline V gene. Trimming removed 6 bases at V and 0 bases at J, with 6 bases between. The CDR3 nucleotides are TGTGCCATCAGGGACAGCTCTGGAAACACCATATATTTT. Its protein product is CAIRDSSGNTIYF.

This chain joins TRBV3-1 (or the pseudogene TRBV3-2) and TRBJ1-2; D ambiguous. This CDR3 spans 12 amino acids. The V gene's germline CDR1 is LGHDT and CDR2 YNNKEL (reference sequence). Trimming shortened V by 1 base and J by 5 bases, and 5 bases separated the two germline ends. As DNA, the CDR3 is TGTGCCAGCAGCCAAGTTCGTTATGGCTACACCTTC. It is translated as CASSQVRYGYTF.

The chain joins TRBV7-2 to TRBJ1-6; D possibly corresponds to TRBD1 (6 bases). This CDR3 region has 15 residues. V gave up 5 bases and J gave up 10 bases, with 18 bases separating them. Germline V gene data show CDR1 as SGHTA and CDR2 as FQGNSA. For the CDR3, the DNA is TGTGCCAGCAGCCCCGCCGGACAGATTGGCTCACCCCTCCACTTT. Translation: CASSPAGQIGSPLHF.

The CDR3 DNA sequence: TGTGCCAGTAGTATAGTAGCCGGGAGAGGAAACACTGAAGCTTTCTTT. As protein: CASSIVAGRGNTEAFF. The rearrangement joins TRBV19 to TRBJ1-1, with D unclear. The CDR3 is 16 residues long. V gave up 1 base and J gave up 2 bases, with 14 bases separating them. CDR1 is LNHDA, CDR2 SQIVND, per germline (reference sequence).

The chain combines TRBV5-4 with TRBJ1-6; the D gene is possibly TRBD1 (5 bases). V was trimmed by 1 base and J by 6 bases, leaving 17 bases between them. Germline V CDR1 and CDR2: SGHNT, YYREEE (reference sequence). The CDR3 extends over 17 amino acids. The CDR3 DNA reads as TGTGCCAGCAGCTTGTATCCGGGGGGGAGGGGTAATTCACCCCTCCACTTT. As protein: CASSLYPGGRGNSPLHF.

The chain combines TRBV7-2 with TRBJ1-6, with D perhaps TRBD1 (5 bases). The V gene's germline CDR1 is SGHTA and CDR2 FQGNSA. Trimming left V 7 bases short and J 6 bases short, with 16 bases between. This CDR3 comprises 15 residues. As DNA, the CDR3 is TGTGCCAGCACCGTCGGGGAGGGGCGTAATTCACCCCTCCACTTT. This gives the protein CASTVGEGRNSPLHF.

Remarks on this clone: The same CDR3 is also encoded by other DNA sequences in this sample. The V call is TRBV24-1, the J call TRBJ2-1, with 9 nucleotides matching TRBD1. This CDR3 region has 15 residues. The germline V gene has CDR1 KGHDR and CDR2 SFDVKD. J gave up 7 bases and V 3 bases, and 6 bases lay outside the gene matches. CDR3 DNA: TGTGCCACCAGTGATCCGGGACAGGGAGGTAATGAGCAGTTCTTC. Protein product: CATSDPGQGGNEQFF.

The chain is built from TRBV3-1 (or the pseudogene TRBV3-2) and TRBJ2-5; 13 bases are a match to TRBD2. The CDR3 has 15 residues. Germline CDR1 and CDR2: LGHDT and YNNKEL (reference sequence). Trimming removed 4 bases from V and 2 bases from J; junction bases left unmatched: 1. The CDR3 DNA is TGTGCCAGCAGCCGGACTAGCGGGGGTCAAGAGACCCAGTACTTC. It specifies CASSRTSGGQETQYF.

CDR3 nucleotide sequence: TGCACCAGCAGCCAGCTAGACGATGAGCAGTTCTTC. Translation: CTSSQLDDEQFF. The rearrangement joins TRBV1 to TRBJ2-1; the D segment call TRBD2 is taken from the table without a DNA check. TRBV1 is termed a pseudogene. The CDR3 consists of 12 residues.

The rearrangement joins TRBV4-2 to TRBJ2-1; TRBD2 aligns across 9 bases. The CDR3 covers 16 residues. Looked up from germline, CDR1 is LGHNA and CDR2 is YNFKEQ. The V segment lost 0 bases and the J segment 6 bases; nucleotides outside the gene matches: 6. CDR3 bases: TGTGCCAGCAGCCAAGATCCGGGACTAGCCCGCAATGAGCAGTTCTTC. Its protein product is CASSQDPGLARNEQFF.

This chain connects TRBV5-1 to TRBJ2-1, with TRBD2 matching over 7 bases. The CDR3 has 13 amino acids. The V gene end was trimmed by 2 bases and the J gene end by 7 bases; junction bases not matched to a gene: 3. CDR1 is SGHRS and CDR2 is YFSETQ in the germline V gene. CDR3 bases: TGCGCCAGCAGCTTAGCGGGGCAAAATGAGCAGTTCTTC. Translated: CASSLAGQNEQFF. The variable domain in full, with the rest retrieved from reference TRBV5-1 and TRBJ2-1, is KAGVTQTPRYLIKTRGQQVTLSCSPISGHRSVSWYQQTPGQGLQFLFEYFSETQRNKGNFPGRFSGRQFSNSRSEMNVSTLELGDSALYLCASSLAGQNEQFFGPGTRLTVL.

J is TRBJ1-2 and V is TRBV9; D is ambiguous. V dropped 0 bases and J dropped 4 bases, with 13 bases sitting between them. Germline assignment: CDR1 SGDLS and CDR2 YYNGEE. This CDR3 is built from 15 residues. CDR3 sequence: CASSVARVPSYGYTF. The DNA for the CDR3 is TGTGCCAGCAGCGTAGCTAGAGTCCCCAGCTATGGCTACACCTTC.

This clone was picked up a small number of times. The chain joins TRBV4-2 to TRBJ2-5; TRBD2 matches 8 bases. This CDR3 spans 15 amino acids. Trimming removed 0 bases from V and 1 base from J; junction bases left unmatched: 1. Germline V lookup: CDR1 LGHNA, CDR2 YNFKEQ. CDR3 protein: CASSQDRGGQETQYF. As DNA, the CDR3 is TGTGCCAGCAGCCAAGATCGGGGGGGCCAAGAGACCCAGTACTTC.

V is TRBV7-2 and J is TRBJ2-1, with 11 bases identical to TRBD2. CDR3 length: 17 amino acids. Germline V gives CDR1 SGHTA, CDR2 FQGNSA. The V gene end was trimmed by 0 bases and the J gene end by 6 bases; junction bases not matched to a gene: 7. In DNA form, the CDR3 reads TGTGCCAGCAGCTTAGCCCCCCCCGGGACTAGCGGCAATGAGCAGTTCTTC. Encoded protein: CASSLAPPGTSGNEQFF.

This clone came up a few times. V usage is TRBV4-2 and J usage is TRBJ1-6; no clear D. The germline V gene encodes CDR1 LGHNA and CDR2 YNFKEQ. V gave up 1 base and J gave up 10 bases, with 8 bases separating them. The CDR3 has 13 residues. The DNA of the CDR3 is TGTGCCAGCAGCCAAGCGGGATTGTCACCCCTCCACTTT. Protein: CASSQAGLSPLHF.

This chain uses TRBV6-1 with TRBJ2-7; a weak D match, TRBD2 (6 bases). The ends were cut back, 3 bases at V and 1 base at J, with 13 bases in the middle. Germline V gene data show CDR1 as MNHNS and CDR2 as SASEGT. The CDR3 is made up of 15 amino acids. The DNA for the CDR3 is TGTGCCAGCAGTGATGCGGGCGCGGGGTCCTACGAGCAGTACGTC. Protein sequence: CASSDAGAGSYEQYV.

The chain recombines TRBV28 with TRBJ1-2, with D perhaps matching TRBD1 (5 bases). CDR3 length: 16 residues. Germline loops: CDR1 MDHEN, CDR2 SYDVKM. V was clipped by 2 bases and J by 4 bases, with 17 bases between them. The CDR3 is CASSLIRGRGLYGYTF. As DNA, the CDR3 is TGTGCCAGCAGTTTAATTCGGGGGAGGGGCCTCTATGGCTACACCTTC.